This entry lists 27 T cell receptor beta chains sequenced from one sample in a study of CD8+ T cells in alopecia areata. Following RNA extraction, reverse transcription yielded cDNA that acted as the sequencing template. The table came from immunoSEQ multiplex PCR; TCRdb's copy has only in-frame clones and leaves some out. The sample contains about 150,000 clones, about 60% of which appear only once. Sequencing was performed on CD4+ T cells sorted from blood, taken at week 0. Source of these receptors: a human donor with alopecia areata.

This clone occurred a few times. The chain recombines TRBV30 with TRBJ2-1; D call uncertain. Between the trimmed V and J ends, which lost 4 bases and 4 bases, there was a span of 8 bases. The CDR3 is 12 amino acids. Per germline, CDR1 GTSNPN and CDR2 SVGIG (reference sequence). This chain's CDR3 is CAWTADYNEQFF. CDR3 nucleotides: TGTGCCTGGACCGCGGATTACAATGAGCAGTTCTTC.

The rearrangement links TRBV29-1 to TRBJ2-1; TRBD2 matches at 12 bases. J gave up 3 bases and V 6 bases, and 6 bases lay outside the gene matches. Germline-derived CDR1 and CDR2 are SQVTM and ANQGSEA. This CDR3 has 15 amino acids. CDR3 nucleotides: TGCAGCGTGACGACTAGCGGGGGACGCTACAATGAGCAGTTCTTC. Translated: CSVTTSGGRYNEQFF.

In this sample, this clone turned up a few times. J is TRBJ1-3 and V is TRBV28; the D gene is possibly TRBD1 (5 bases). Germline loops: CDR1 MDHEN, CDR2 SYDVKM. CDR3 length equals 14 residues. Between the trimmed V and J ends, which lost 6 bases and 6 bases, there was a span of 15 bases. CDR3 residues: CASSLGGVANTIYF. The CDR3 DNA follows: TGTGCCAGCAGCCTTGGGGGGGTGGCAAACACCATATATTTT.

The V gene is TRBV29-1, the J gene TRBJ2-2; D not certain. The CDR3 is 15 residues long. The germline gives CDR1 SQVTM, CDR2 ANQGSEA. Trimming stripped 5 bases from V and 0 bases from J, with 13 bases between. The CDR3 DNA reads TGCAGCGTTTCTGTGGGGAACGCGAACACCGGGGAGCTGTTTTTT. This translates into CSVSVGNANTGELFF.

This clone was seen once. The gene calls are TRBV5-1 and TRBJ1-1; TRBD1 matches at 12 bases. Looked up from germline, CDR1 is SGHRS and CDR2 is YFSETQ. V lost 2 bases and J lost 5; bases outside the gene matches: 4. The CDR3 totals 15 residues. CDR3 amino acids: CASSFSGQGATEAFF. Here the CDR3 DNA reads TGCGCCAGCAGCTTCTCGGGACAGGGGGCGACTGAAGCTTTCTTT. The entire variable domain, with the rest obtained from reference TRBV5-1 and TRBJ1-1, is as follows: KAGVTQTPRYLIKTRGQQVTLSCSPISGHRSVSWYQQTPGQGLQFLFEYFSETQRNKGNFPGRFSGRQFSNSRSEMNVSTLELGDSALYLCASSFSGQGATEAFFGQGTRLTVV.

This clone came up a few times. The rearrangement joins TRBV18 to TRBJ2-5, with unresolved D. CDR3 length: 13 amino acids. From germline, CDR1 is KGHSH and CDR2 LQKENI. The V gene lost 5 bases and the J gene lost 2 bases, with 9 bases spanning the gap. CDR3 in amino acids: CASSTRSQETQYF. The CDR3 bases are TGTGCCAGCTCAACCAGATCTCAAGAGACCCAGTACTTC.

This chain connects TRBV6-1 to TRBJ2-2; a weak D match, TRBD1 (6 bases). Germline V gene lookup returns CDR1 MNHNS and CDR2 SASEGT. V gave up 2 bases and J gave up 3 bases, with 10 bases separating them. The CDR3 is 15 amino acids. CDR3 DNA sequence: TGTGCCAGCAGTGAAACAACAGGGCACACCGGGGAGCTGTTTTTT. This codes for CASSETTGHTGELFF.

As regards this clone: A junction boundary mismatches the germline segment, possibly from a read error. This chain uses TRBV14 with TRBJ1-1, with unresolved D. CDR1 SGHDN and CDR2 FVKESK come from the germline V gene. The CDR3 contains 13 residues. The DNA for the CDR3 is TGTGCCAGCAGCCTTTCGGGGAACACTGAAGCTTTCTTC. Encoded protein: CASSLSGNTEAFF.

In the case of this clone: Germline is not matched at one junction end, which may reflect a read error. The V gene is TRBV7-2, the J gene TRBJ2-7; D gene unclear. From germline, CDR1 is SGHTA and CDR2 FQGNSA. This CDR3 is 12 amino acids long. CDR3 sequence reads: CASSSEVGWRNF. CDR3 bases: TGTGCCAGCAGCTCCGAGGTAGGCTGGCGGAACTTC. The full variable domain, its missing parts supplied by reference TRBV7-2 and TRBJ2-7, is GAGVSQSPSNKVTEKGKDVELRCDPISGHTALYWYRQSLGQGLEFLIYFQGNSAPDKSGLPSDRFSAERTGGSVSTLTIQRTQQEDSAVYLCASSSEVGWRNFGPGTRLTVT.

The J gene is TRBJ2-1, the V gene TRBV7-9; TRBD2 might be the D (5 bases). Trimming shortened V by 0 bases and J by 9 bases, and 18 bases separated the two germline ends. Germline lookup yields CDR1 SEHNR and CDR2 FQNEAQ (reference sequence). The length of the CDR3 is 16 residues. The CDR3 DNA reads as TGTGCCAGCAGCTTAGCCCATCGAACTAGATCCGGTGAGCAGTTCTTC. This encodes CASSLAHRTRSGEQFF.

V gene TRBV6-5 combines with J gene TRBJ1-4; D unclear. V was clipped by 7 bases and J by 6 bases, with 18 bases between them. This CDR3 region has 15 residues. The germline V gene encodes CDR1 MNHEY and CDR2 SVGAGI. CDR3 in DNA: TGTGCCAGCACCCCAGACCTGGATGGGGATGAAAAACTGTTTTTT. Translation gives CASTPDLDGDEKLFF.

The J gene is TRBJ1-4, the V gene TRBV4-2; D is unresolved. The V gene lost 3 bases and the J gene lost 8 bases, with 4 bases spanning the gap. The CDR3 extends over 11 amino acids. CDR1 and CDR2 (germline): LGHNA, YNFKEQ. The DNA of the CDR3 is TGTGCCAGCAGCCAGGTCGAAAAACTGTTTTTT. Protein: CASSQVEKLFF.

This clone was found a few times. CDR3 bases: TGTGCCTGGACGGGACTCTCAGGCTACACCTTC. Translated: CAWTGLSGYTF. The chain is built from TRBV30 and TRBJ1-2, with D possibly TRBD1 on 5 matching bases. Trimming pared 4 bases from V and 8 bases from J, leaving 11 bases between. The length of the CDR3 is 11 residues. CDR1 is GTSNPN and CDR2 is SVGIG in the germline V gene (reference sequence).

This chain joins TRBV7-2 and TRBJ2-5; perhaps TRBD1 as D (6 bases). Between the trimmed V and J ends, which lost 2 bases and 1 base, there was a span of 14 bases. Germline V gene data show CDR1 as SGHTA and CDR2 as FQGNSA. The CDR3 sequence is 16 residues long. In DNA, the CDR3 is TGTGCCAGCAGCTTATCGGTCGCGACAGGCCAAGAGACCCAGTACTTC. Residues: CASSLSVATGQETQYF.

V is TRBV2 and J is TRBJ1-5; D might be TRBD1 (6 bases). The CDR3 is made up of 14 amino acids. CDR1 is SNHLY and CDR2 is FYNNEI in the germline V gene. The ends were cut back, 6 bases at V and 3 bases at J, with 12 bases in the middle. The DNA for the CDR3 is TGTGCCAGCAGGGTCCGGACAGCCAATCAGCCCCAGCATTTT. As protein: CASRVRTANQPQHF.

This sequence joins TRBV6-5 and TRBJ1-6, with 7 bases lining up with TRBD1. This CDR3 has 14 amino acids. V lost 2 bases, J lost 10 bases, and 5 bases stayed unmatched. Looked up from germline, CDR1 is MNHEY and CDR2 is SVGAGI. The CDR3, as DNA: TGTGCCAGCAGTTACAGGGGGCCGAGCTCACCCCTCCACTTT. Protein: CASSYRGPSSPLHF.

This chain links TRBV15 with TRBJ1-4; D is unclear. The germline gives CDR1 LNHNV, CDR2 YYDKDF (reference sequence). V lost 0 bases, J lost 5 bases, and 10 bases lay in between. The CDR3 totals 15 residues. CDR3 in DNA: TGTGCCACCAGCAGAGATCGAAAACTAAATGAAAAACTGTTTTTT. This sequence encodes CATSRDRKLNEKLFF.

This clone was detected a few times. Other DNA sequences in this sample translate to the same CDR3. The chain carries TRBV29-1 and TRBJ2-3, with D possibly TRBD2 on 5 matching bases. The V gene lost 4 bases and the J gene lost 1 base, with 9 bases spanning the gap. Germline V lookup: CDR1 SQVTM, CDR2 ANQGSEA. CDR3 length equals 13 residues. For the CDR3, the DNA is TGCAGCGTTGTGGTCGGGGGCACAGATACGCAGTATTTT. Encoded protein: CSVVVGGTDTQYF.

The rearrangement uses TRBV5-1 and TRBJ1-2, with TRBD1 as a possible D gene (5 bases). In germline, CDR1 is SGHRS, CDR2 YFSETQ. V was shortened by 4 bases and J by 7 bases, with 17 bases between the two germline ends. The CDR3 has 14 amino acids. CDR3 region: CASSEGRNTLGYTF. The CDR3 DNA follows: TGCGCCAGCAGCGAGGGACGAAACACCCTTGGCTACACCTTC.

The chain recombines TRBV21-1 with TRBJ2-5. TRBV21-1 is a pseudogene locus. The CDR3 totals 10 residues. The CDR3: CASPWETQYF. The DNA for the CDR3 is TGTGCCAGCCCGTGGGAGACCCAGTACTTC.

V and J are TRBV28 and TRBJ2-7; 7 bases line up with TRBD2. The V gene's germline CDR1 is MDHEN and CDR2 SYDVKM. Germline trimming cut 2 bases from V and 2 bases from J; bases unmatched to any gene: 3. The CDR3 totals 14 residues. CDR3 sequence: CASSLGGGTYEQYF. DNA of the CDR3: TGTGCCAGCAGTTTAGGCGGGGGAACCTACGAGCAGTACTTC.

Regarding this clone: The same CDR3 also results from other DNA sequences found in this sample. The chain employs TRBV7-2 and TRBJ2-7; the match to TRBD1 covers 10 bases. The V gene end was trimmed by 6 bases and the J gene end by 1 base; junction bases not matched to a gene: 6. CDR1 is SGHTA and CDR2 is FQGNSA in the germline V gene. The CDR3 consists of 15 residues. The CDR3 here is CASSLSGQGSYEQYF. The CDR3 nucleotides are TGTGCCAGCAGTTTATCGGGACAGGGGTCCTACGAGCAGTACTTC.

This rearrangement joins TRBV30 to TRBJ2-6; 7 bases line up with TRBD1. The CDR3 covers 15 residues. After removal of 8 bases from V and 0 bases from J, the junction contained 7 bases not matched to a gene. Looked up from germline, CDR1 is GTSNPN and CDR2 is SVGIG (reference sequence). CDR3 sequence: CAGRGSPSGANVLTF. In DNA, the CDR3 is TGTGCCGGCAGGGGGAGCCCCTCTGGGGCCAACGTCCTGACTTTC.

V and J are TRBV6-5 and TRBJ2-3; no clear D. Per germline, CDR1 MNHEY and CDR2 SVGAGI. The CDR3 spans 13 residues. Trimming left V 3 bases short and J 6 bases short, with 10 bases between. As DNA, the CDR3 is TGTGCCAGCAGTTATGATCTCCGGGATACGCAGTATTTT. It specifies CASSYDLRDTQYF.

This clone was counted once. The V gene is TRBV5-1, the J gene TRBJ1-1, with D unclear. Trimming took off 7 bases at V and 6 bases at J, with 16 bases between the two ends. This CDR3 region has 13 residues. Germline CDR1 and CDR2: SGHRS and YFSETQ. The CDR3 region has the DNA TGCGCCAGCCCTTTGGACCTATGGGCTGAAGCTTTCTTT. Its translation is CASPLDLWAEAFF.

This clone has more than one count but fewer than ten. The chain joins TRBV19 to TRBJ1-1; 9 bases match TRBD1. The junction had 9 bases not matched to a gene; V was cut back by 9 bases and J by 10 bases. Germline lookup yields CDR1 LNHDA and CDR2 SQIVND (reference sequence). The CDR3 is made up of 12 amino acids. The chain's CDR3 is CASGQGNRLAFF. The CDR3 region has the DNA TGTGCCAGCGGACAGGGGAATCGGTTAGCTTTCTTT.

This clone was counted between two and nine times. The chain joins TRBV4-2 to TRBJ1-5; no reliable D call. The V gene's germline CDR1 is LGHNA and CDR2 YNFKEQ. V lost 0 bases to trimming and J lost 6 bases, with 3 bases between them. The CDR3 contains 12 residues. The CDR3 reads CASSQEGQPQHF. The CDR3 bases are TGTGCCAGCAGCCAAGAGGGTCAGCCCCAGCATTTT.